These 12 T cell receptor beta chains originate from one sample sequenced in a study of beta chain features in type 1 diabetes. Study observations and caveats: For Type 1 diabetes patients, all four CD4+ subsets carried TCRB CDR3s that were moderately but significantly shorter.

No antigen has been identified for these receptors. The whole isolated RNA underwent reverse transcription, so sequencing captured expressed TCRB transcripts. Using immunoSEQ multiplex PCR, the repertoire was profiled, and TCRdb retains in-frame clones only, with some absent. The data contain some 160,000 clones, 8.5% to 10% of them seen just once; the ten biggest clones take up 0.65% to 0.9%. What was sequenced was central memory CD4+ T cells from blood. The receptors come from a woman aged 25 to 39 with type 1 diabetes.

This clone was counted between two and nine times. In DNA form, the CDR3 reads TGTGCCACCAGCAGACACAGGGACGGCTACACCTTC. Its translation is CATSRHRDGYTF. The rearrangement uses TRBV15 and TRBJ1-2; tentatively, D is TRBD1 (6 bases). CDR1 LNHNV and CDR2 YYDKDF come from the germline V gene (reference sequence). This CDR3 has 12 amino acids. Trimming cost V 2 bases and J 8 bases, with 9 bases left between them. The full variable domain, completed using reference TRBV15 and TRBJ1-2, is DAMVIQNPRYQVTQFGKPVTLSCSQTLNHNVMYWYQQKSSQAPKLLFHYYDKDFNNEADTPDNFQSRRPNTSFCFLDIRSPGLGDTAMYLCATSRHRDGYTFGSGTRLTVV.

This clone was observed a handful of times. The rearrangement uses TRBV4-1 and TRBJ2-2; 8 bases match TRBD1. The CDR3 runs 18 residues. The V gene end was trimmed by 0 bases and the J gene end by 7 bases; junction bases not matched to a gene: 13. Per the germline V gene, CDR1 is MGHRA and CDR2 is YSYEKL. The CDR3 sequence is CASSQEFRGLGVDGELFF. The CDR3 region has the DNA TGCGCCAGCAGCCAAGAATTCAGGGGGCTTGGGGTAGACGGGGAGCTGTTTTTT.

The gene calls are TRBV7-8 and TRBJ2-7; D remains ambiguous. Germline CDR1 is SGHVS and CDR2 is FQNEAQ. The CDR3 spans 15 residues. V gave up 2 bases and J gave up 1 base, with 12 bases separating them. The CDR3 DNA follows: TGTGCCAGCAGCTTACTTTCTAGAACGTCCTACGAGCAGTACTTC. This encodes CASSLLSRTSYEQYF.

The chain links TRBV28 to TRBJ1-2, with 9 nucleotides matching TRBD1. This CDR3 spans 14 amino acids. J was trimmed by 4 bases and V by 2 bases; bases with no gene match: 2. CDR1 is MDHEN and CDR2 is SYDVKM in the germline V gene. The CDR3: CASSLRDRVYGYTF. CDR3 DNA: TGTGCCAGCAGTTTACGGGACAGGGTCTATGGCTACACCTTC.

CDR3 protein: CASKSRGDTQYF. CDR3 sequence (DNA): TGTGCCAGCAAAAGCAGGGGAGATACGCAGTATTTT. The chain uses TRBV2 and TRBJ2-3; D might be TRBD1 (6 bases). Per germline, CDR1 SNHLY and CDR2 FYNNEI. The V and J ends lost 7 bases and 5 bases respectively, with 10 bases between them. The CDR3 extends over 12 amino acids. The full variable domain, rest sourced from reference TRBV2 and TRBJ2-3, is EPEVTQTPSHQVTQMGQEVILRCVPISNHLYFYWYRQILGQKVEFLVSFYNNEISEKSEIFDDQFSVERPDGSNFTLKIRSTKLEDSAMYFCASKSRGDTQYFGPGTRLTVL.

The V and J genes are TRBV4-2 and TRBJ2-3; unclear D gene. The CDR3 consists of 14 residues. The ends were cut back, 0 bases at V and 3 bases at J, with 7 bases in the middle. Germline values: CDR1 LGHNA, CDR2 YNFKEQ. CDR3 region: CASSQEKLTDTQYF. In DNA, the CDR3 is TGTGCCAGCAGCCAAGAGAAACTTACAGATACGCAGTATTTT.

V gene TRBV29-1 combines with J gene TRBJ2-7; TRBD2 matches 7 bases. The CDR3 is 12 amino acids. Germline trimming cut 4 bases from V and 5 bases from J; bases unmatched to any gene: 5. Germline CDR1 SQVTM, CDR2 ANQGSEA. The CDR3 DNA reads as TGCAGCGTTGCACGAGCGGGGCACGAGCAGTACTTC. It codes for CSVARAGHEQYF.

The chain carries TRBV10-3 and TRBJ2-3; D gene unclear. Germline V gene data show CDR1 as ENHRY and CDR2 as SYGVKD. There are 13 residues in the CDR3. The V and J ends lost 11 bases and 2 bases respectively, with 14 bases between them. The CDR3 nucleotides read TGTGCCTCCTTACTCACCTCCACAGATACGCAGTATTTT. It translates to CASLLTSTDTQYF.

Of note for this clone: Other nucleotide sequences from this sample produce the same CDR3. V gene TRBV27 combines with J gene TRBJ1-3, with no clear D. This CDR3 region has 14 residues. Looked up from germline, CDR1 is MNHEY and CDR2 is SMNVEV (reference sequence). Trimming left V 4 bases short and J 0 bases short, with 7 bases between. The CDR3 spells CASSSRSSGNTIYF. CDR3 DNA sequence: TGTGCCAGCAGTTCAAGGAGCTCTGGAAACACCATATATTTT.

The V gene is TRBV11-2, the J gene TRBJ2-3, with D possibly TRBD2 on 6 matching bases. CDR1 is SGHAT, CDR2 FQNNGV, per germline. V shed 1 base and J shed 2 bases, with 13 bases lying between them. This CDR3 comprises 16 residues. CDR3 protein: CASSLGGRPSTDTQYF. The CDR3 region has the DNA TGTGCCAGCAGCTTAGGAGGGAGGCCTTCCACAGATACGCAGTATTTT.

The chain uses TRBV28 and TRBJ1-1, with TRBD1 matching 7 bases. The germline gives CDR1 MDHEN, CDR2 SYDVKM. V was clipped by 4 bases and J by 6 bases; unmatched bases: 8. The CDR3 is 14 residues long. CDR3 nucleotides: TGTGCCAGCAGTTCATTATACAGGGGCGCTGAAGCTTTCTTT. The encoded protein is CASSSLYRGAEAFF.

This clone was recorded a few times. The CDR3 nucleotides are TGTGCCATCAGTGAGTCTGGCGGGGCTACCTACAATGAGCAGTTCTTC. This codes for CAISESGGATYNEQFF. The J gene is TRBJ2-1, the V gene TRBV10-3; tentative D call: TRBD2 (6 bases). Germline V gives CDR1 ENHRY, CDR2 SYGVKD. V was shortened by 0 bases and J by 2 bases, with 11 bases between the two germline ends. There are 16 residues in the CDR3.